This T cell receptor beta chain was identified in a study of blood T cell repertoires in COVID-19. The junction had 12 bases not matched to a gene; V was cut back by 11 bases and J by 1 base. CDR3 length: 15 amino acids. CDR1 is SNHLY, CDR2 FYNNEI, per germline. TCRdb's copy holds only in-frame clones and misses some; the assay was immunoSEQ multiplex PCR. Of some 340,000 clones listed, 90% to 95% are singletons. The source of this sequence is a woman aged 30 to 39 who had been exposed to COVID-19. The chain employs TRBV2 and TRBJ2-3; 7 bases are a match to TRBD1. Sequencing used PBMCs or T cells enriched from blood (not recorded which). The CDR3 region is CADALDRVGTDTQYF. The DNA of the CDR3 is TGTGCCGACGCTTTAGACAGGGTGGGCACAGATACGCAGTATTTT.